This T cell receptor beta chain derives from a study of cytotoxic CD8 clonotypes in ibrutinib-treated CLL. Study-level results: Public clonotypes were uncommon and contracted or stayed stable on treatment.

This CDR3 spans 14 amino acids. The V end lost 6 bases, the J end lost 4 bases, and 15 bases lay between the germline ends. The germline V gene has CDR1 SGDLS and CDR2 YYNGEE. Of note for this clone: Antigen specificity is unknown.

Using immunoSEQ multiplex PCR, the repertoire was profiled, and TCRdb retains in-frame clones only, with some absent. Seen here are roughly 250,000 clones, 60% to 75% observed once, and the top ten hold less than 20%. The clonotype originates from a human donor with chronic lymphocytic leukemia. The rearrangement joins TRBV9 to TRBJ2-3; a weak D match, TRBD1 (5 bases). The sequences come from PBMCs, collected after 24 months of ibrutinib treatment. The CDR3 DNA reads TGTGCCAGCACCCAGAAGGGGAATGCAGATACGCAGTATTTT. Its translation is CASTQKGNADTQYF.